The 30 T cell receptor beta chains given below trace back to one sample, sequenced in a study of cytomegalovirus exposure and HLA in healthy donors. This table comes from immunoSEQ multiplex PCR, and its TCRdb copy is limited to in-frame clones, with some not included. The sample has fewer than 250,000 clones; roughly 88% are singletons. Sequenced input: PBMCs. These receptors originate from a woman aged 18-35 years in good health and CMV-seronegative.

V and J are TRBV7-9 and TRBJ1-2, with a weak D call TRBD1 (5 bases). V shed 7 bases and J shed 1 base, with 19 bases lying between them. CDR1 and CDR2 (germline): SEHNR, FQNEAQ (reference sequence). The CDR3 contains 16 residues. This chain's CDR3 is CASTLGGARGNYGYTF. The DNA of the CDR3 is TGTGCCAGCACCCTAGGCGGGGCGCGCGGTAACTATGGCTACACCTTC.

This chain connects TRBV25-1 to TRBJ1-6; D is possibly TRBD1 (5 bases). The length of the CDR3 is 17 residues. Germline loops: CDR1 MGHDK, CDR2 SYGVNS. V dropped 6 bases and J dropped 5 bases, with 20 bases sitting between them. The CDR3 region has the DNA TGTGCCAGCAGGGACACAACTACCGGATCTAATAATTCACCCCTCCACTTT. Residues: CASRDTTTGSNNSPLHF.

The chain joins TRBV10-2 to TRBJ2-1, with D possibly matching TRBD2 (5 bases). The CDR3 has 15 residues. Germline CDR1 WSHSY, CDR2 SAAADI. Trimming cost V 6 bases and J 0 bases, with 12 bases left between them. CDR3 in amino acids: CASSFPGSSYNEQFF. For the CDR3, the DNA is TGCGCCAGCAGCTTTCCGGGGAGCTCCTACAATGAGCAGTTCTTC.

This chain connects TRBV10-1 to TRBJ2-1; D ambiguous. The CDR3 has 15 residues. In germline, CDR1 is WNHNN, CDR2 SYGVQD (reference sequence). Trimming removed 3 bases at V and 4 bases at J, with 13 bases between. CDR3 nucleotide sequence: TGCGCCAGCAGTGATAGTGCGGAGATATACAATGAGCAGTTCTTC. This gives the protein CASSDSAEIYNEQFF.

This chain links TRBV14 with TRBJ1-1; D is uncertain. The CDR3 runs to 13 residues. The ends were cut back, 3 bases at V and 5 bases at J, with 10 bases in the middle. The germline V gene encodes CDR1 SGHDN and CDR2 FVKESK. The CDR3 sequence: CASSHYGATEAFF. CDR3 in DNA: TGTGCCAGCAGCCATTACGGAGCAACTGAAGCTTTCTTT. Full variable domain (remainder filled in from reference TRBV14 and TRBJ1-1): EAGVTQFPSHSVIEKGQTVTLRCDPISGHDNLYWYRRVMGKEIKFLLHFVKESKQDESGMPNNRFLAERTGGTYSTLKVQPAELEDSGVYFCASSHYGATEAFFGQGTRLTVV.

The V and J genes are TRBV6-5 and TRBJ2-7, with a weak D call TRBD2 (5 bases). V lost 5 bases and J lost 3, with 11 bases in between. The CDR3 totals 13 residues. The germline V gene encodes CDR1 MNHEY and CDR2 SVGAGI. The CDR3 region is CASSRRTDYEQYF. CDR3 coding DNA: TGTGCCAGCAGTCGTAGGACTGACTACGAGCAGTACTTC.

The gene calls are TRBV7-2 and TRBJ1-2, with 8 positions matching TRBD1. The V gene's germline CDR1 is SGHTA and CDR2 FQGNSA. The junction had 5 bases not matched to a gene; V was cut back by 4 bases and J by 13 bases. The CDR3 spans 11 residues. CDR3 sequence reads: CASSYLQGATF. CDR3 DNA: TGTGCCAGCAGCTACCTCCAGGGGGCCACCTTC.

The rearrangement joins TRBV19 to TRBJ1-2; unclear D gene. CDR1 LNHDA and CDR2 SQIVND come from the germline V gene (reference sequence). Trimming removed 3 bases from V and 8 bases from J, with 22 bases in between. This CDR3 region has 16 residues. The CDR3, as DNA: TGTGCCAGTAGTATGACGTCGGCCCGATCATCGGGGGGCTACACCTTC. As protein: CASSMTSARSSGGYTF.

This clone appeared a few times. The chain uses TRBV4-1 and TRBJ1-2; TRBD1 matches at 7 bases. The V segment lost 3 bases and the J segment 5 bases; nucleotides outside the gene matches: 3. Germline loops: CDR1 MGHRA, CDR2 YSYEKL. This CDR3 is built from 13 residues. The CDR3 sequence: CASSQGQLYGYTF. The CDR3 bases are TGCGCCAGCAGCCAGGGACAGCTTTATGGCTACACCTTC.

The genes are TRBV30 and TRBJ1-1, with a weak D call TRBD1 (5 bases). Trimming pared 0 bases from V and 4 bases from J, leaving 18 bases between. This CDR3 contains 16 residues. The germline V gene encodes CDR1 GTSNPN and CDR2 SVGIG (reference sequence). CDR3 region: CAWSVQAFVGGTEAFF. The CDR3, as DNA: TGTGCCTGGAGTGTACAAGCTTTCGTGGGGGGCACTGAAGCTTTCTTT.

The V call is TRBV19, the J call TRBJ1-5; D perhaps matches TRBD1 (6 bases). The CDR3 runs 15 residues. Deletions cut 8 bases from V and 0 bases from J, with 14 bases between. The germline gives CDR1 LNHDA, CDR2 SQIVND (reference sequence). CDR3 DNA sequence: TGTGCCAGTTGGGGGCAGCGGGGTAGCAATCAGCCCCAGCATTTT. This sequence encodes CASWGQRGSNQPQHF.

In this sample, this clone turned up a few times. V usage is TRBV20-1 and J usage is TRBJ1-4, with a possible D match to TRBD1 (5 bases). The ends were cut back, 3 bases at V and 7 bases at J, with 6 bases in the middle. Germline CDR1 is DFQATT and CDR2 is SNEGSKA (reference sequence). The CDR3 is made up of 11 amino acids. CDR3 sequence (DNA): TGCAGTGCTAGCAGGGCTGAAAAACTGTTTTTT. The encoded protein is CSASRAEKLFF.

The J gene is TRBJ2-7, the V gene TRBV27, with TRBD1 matching 9 bases. CDR3 length: 14 amino acids. V lost 4 bases and J lost 1; bases outside the gene matches: 2. Germline assignment: CDR1 MNHEY and CDR2 SMNVEV (reference sequence). The DNA of the CDR3 is TGTGCCAGCAGTTACGGGACAGGGTCCTACGAGCAGTACTTC. Translation: CASSYGTGSYEQYF.

This clone was detected a few times. The chain carries TRBV7-9 and TRBJ1-6; TRBD1 matches 8 bases. The CDR3 covers 14 residues. J was trimmed by 9 bases and V by 3 bases; bases with no gene match: 4. The germline CDR1 and CDR2 sequences are SEHNR and FQNEAQ (reference sequence). The CDR3 DNA reads as TGTGCCAGCAGCTTTCGACAGGGGATTTCACCCCTCCACTTT. It translates to CASSFRQGISPLHF.

The rearrangement links TRBV18 to TRBJ1-1; the D is unclear. V was trimmed by 7 bases and J by 3 bases, leaving 9 bases between them. The CDR3 has 12 amino acids. Per germline, CDR1 KGHSH and CDR2 LQKENI. The CDR3, as DNA: TGTGCCAGCTTCAGAGGTGACACTGAAGCTTTCTTT. Protein product: CASFRGDTEAFF.

The rearrangement links TRBV30 to TRBJ1-2; maybe TRBD1 (5 bases). CDR3 length: 13 residues. Germline loops: CDR1 GTSNPN, CDR2 SVGIG (reference sequence). Trimming left V 2 bases short and J 0 bases short, with 7 bases between. The CDR3 DNA reads as TGTGCCTGGAGTACAGGTACTAACTATGGCTACACCTTC. This encodes CAWSTGTNYGYTF.

The chain couples TRBV7-2 to TRBJ2-1; 9 nucleotides line up with TRBD2. This CDR3 spans 16 amino acids. Trimming at V came to 1 base and at J to 9 bases, leaving 10 bases not matched to a gene. Germline V lookup: CDR1 SGHTA, CDR2 FQGNSA. This CDR3 reads CASSLVGGGGPGEQFF. As DNA, the CDR3 is TGTGCCAGCAGCTTAGTCGGCGGGGGGGGCCCGGGTGAGCAGTTCTTC.

V usage is TRBV4-1 and J usage is TRBJ1-1; D perhaps matches TRBD1 (5 bases). V was clipped by 5 bases and J by 10 bases, with 14 bases between them. Germline assignment: CDR1 MGHRA and CDR2 YSYEKL. CDR3 length: 12 amino acids. In DNA form, the CDR3 reads TGCGCCAGCAGCTTTGTCCAGGGAGGAGCTTTCTTT. It codes for CASSFVQGGAFF.

This sequence joins TRBV11-3 and TRBJ2-3; no reliable D call. The CDR3 consists of 14 residues. From germline, CDR1 is SGHNT and CDR2 YENEEA. The V end was cut by 2 bases, the J end by 0 bases, with 6 bases between. In DNA form, the CDR3 reads TGTGCCAGCAGCTTAACAGTTAGCACAGATACGCAGTATTTT. The encoded protein is CASSLTVSTDTQYF.

V gene TRBV7-6 combines with J gene TRBJ2-7; possible D gene TRBD2, 5 bases. Germline assignment: CDR1 SGHVS and CDR2 FNYEAQ. The CDR3 is 12 residues long. The germline V and J ends were trimmed by 5 bases and 5 bases, with 10 bases remaining between them. CDR3 sequence (DNA): TGTGCCAGCAGCCGCCTCGGGGACGAGCAGTACTTC. Translated: CASSRLGDEQYF. The full variable domain, with the rest looked up from reference TRBV7-6 and TRBJ2-7, is GAGVSQSPRYKVTKRGQDVALRCDPISGHVSLYWYRQALGQGPEFLTYFNYEAQQDKSGLPNDRFSAERPEGSISTLTIQRTEQRDSAMYRCASSRLGDEQYFGPGTRLTVT.

The V call is TRBV27, the J call TRBJ2-3; D gene uncertain. Trimming left V 4 bases short and J 4 bases short, with 12 bases between. CDR1 MNHEY and CDR2 SMNVEV come from the germline V gene (reference sequence). This CDR3 region has 14 residues. The CDR3 sequence is CASSSALAADTQYF. CDR3 nucleotide sequence: TGTGCCAGCAGTTCGGCTCTTGCGGCAGATACGCAGTATTTT.

The gene calls are TRBV6-5 and TRBJ2-5, with 8 bases aligning to TRBD2. In germline, CDR1 is MNHEY, CDR2 SVGAGI. The CDR3 runs to 13 residues. Losses at the gene ends were 6 bases for V and 13 bases for J; bases not matched to a gene: 13. The DNA of the CDR3 is TGTGCCAGCAGCCCAAGGGGAAGCGGGGGACTGTACTTC. It is translated as CASSPRGSGGLYF.

J is TRBJ1-1 and V is TRBV29-1; D unresolved. This CDR3 comprises 14 residues. Germline CDR1 SQVTM, CDR2 ANQGSEA. The V end was cut by 5 bases, the J end by 4 bases, with 17 bases between. CDR3 DNA: TGCAGCGTTAGGGCCTCCGGGGAAATCACTGAAGCTTTCTTT. As protein: CSVRASGEITEAFF.

The chain recombines TRBV7-8 with TRBJ2-3; no definite D call. This CDR3 spans 12 amino acids. V lost 5 bases, J lost 5 bases, and 8 bases lay in between. The germline V gene has CDR1 SGHVS and CDR2 FQNEAQ. The CDR3 DNA reads TGTGCCAGCAGCCCACCGGGAGATACGCAGTATTTT. It specifies CASSPPGDTQYF.

The rearrangement uses TRBV6-5 and TRBJ1-2; D is possibly TRBD1 (5 bases). Trimming pared 2 bases from V and 6 bases from J, leaving 13 bases between. The length of the CDR3 is 14 residues. From germline, CDR1 is MNHEY and CDR2 SVGAGI. The CDR3 nucleotides are TGTGCCAGCAGTTACGGGCAGGGTACGGATGGCTACACCTTC. This encodes CASSYGQGTDGYTF.

This clone is a singleton in its sample. The J gene is TRBJ2-3, the V gene TRBV29-1; D remains unclear. The germline V gene encodes CDR1 SQVTM and CDR2 ANQGSEA. Deletions cut 6 bases from V and 6 bases from J, with 10 bases between. CDR3 length: 11 amino acids. CDR3 in DNA: TGCAGCGTGCGGAGTCTTGATACGCAGTATTTT. Encoded protein: CSVRSLDTQYF.

The J gene is TRBJ1-2, the V gene TRBV27, with D hard to call. Germline CDR1 is MNHEY and CDR2 is SMNVEV (reference sequence). The CDR3 covers 13 residues. Trimming took 8 bases from V and 4 from J, leaving 14 bases between them. The CDR3, as DNA: TGTGCCAGCGGTCTGCGGGGAGGCTATGGCTACACCTTC. Protein product: CASGLRGGYGYTF.

This rearrangement joins TRBV9 to TRBJ1-5; 9 nucleotides match TRBD1. From germline, CDR1 is SGDLS and CDR2 YYNGEE. V lost 7 bases, J lost 7 bases, and 9 bases stayed unmatched. The CDR3 is 14 amino acids. Written as DNA, the CDR3 is TGTGCCAGCGCCGAAGGACAGGGGCTCCAGCCCCAGCATTTT. Amino acids: CASAEGQGLQPQHF.

The chain recombines TRBV30 with TRBJ1-5; D is ambiguous. Per germline, CDR1 GTSNPN and CDR2 SVGIG (reference sequence). Trimming shortened V by 2 bases and J by 5 bases, and 10 bases separated the two germline ends. The CDR3 runs 13 residues. The CDR3: CAWSTGPYQPQHF. CDR3 nucleotide sequence: TGTGCCTGGAGTACCGGTCCATATCAGCCCCAGCATTTT.

The V and J genes are TRBV6-5 and TRBJ1-5, with D possibly being TRBD1 (6 bases). Trimming shortened V by 6 bases and J by 9 bases, and 18 bases separated the two germline ends. From germline, CDR1 is MNHEY and CDR2 SVGAGI. This CDR3 contains 14 residues. The CDR3 nucleotides read TGTGCCAGCAGAACAGGGCCGGGCCCAGGGCCCCAGCATTTT. Its translation: CASRTGPGPGPQHF.